Listed below are T cell receptor beta chains from one sample, sequenced in a study of blood T cell repertoires in COVID-19. TCRdb's table, derived via immunoSEQ multiplex PCR, lists solely in-frame clones and lacks some. The table shows 140,000 to 150,000 clones, with over 80% occurring only once. Specimen: peripheral blood. These receptors were collected from a woman in her fifties or sixties with acute or convalescent COVID-19. The CDR3 runs from the conserved cysteine through the conserved F or W. A D gene is named only where the DNA matches it firmly. Size values are once, few and many counts, or a class for expanded clones, and some rows have none.

V gene	J gene	clone size	D gene	CDR3 protein	CDR3 DNA
TRBV30	TRBJ2-1	.	TRBD2	CAYGLASFNEQFF	TGTGCCTACGGACTAGCGTCATTCAATGAGCAGTTCTTC
TRBV6-5	TRBJ2-7	.	.	CAILDRPPGEQYF	TGTGCCATTCTCGACAGGCCCCCTGGGGAGCAGTACTTC
TRBV6-4	TRBJ2-3	.	.	CASSDSNTDTQYF	TGTGCCAGCAGTGACTCCAACACAGATACGCAGTATTTT
TRBV24-1	TRBJ2-5	.	.	CATSDPSPTLQETQYF	TGTGCCACCAGTGATCCGTCACCGACTCTCCAAGAGACCCAGTACTTC
TRBV24-1	TRBJ1-1	.	.	CATSDRRNTEAFF	TGTGCCACCAGTGATCGGAGGAACACTGAAGCTTTCTTT
TRBV5-1	TRBJ2-3	.	.	CASSWGQGLTDTQYF	TGCGCCAGCAGCTGGGGACAAGGGCTCACAGATACGCAGTATTTT
TRBV27	TRBJ1-1	.	.	CASSLSDSTTNTEAFF	TGTGCCAGCAGTTTATCCGACAGTACTACGAACACTGAAGCTTTCTTT
TRBV27	TRBJ2-1	.	.	CASIASYRDFLYNEQFF	TGTGCCAGCATCGCCTCTTACCGGGACTTTCTCTACAATGAGCAGTTCTTC
TRBV3-1/TRBV3-2	TRBJ2-5	.	TRBD2	CASSQGTSGSTGETQYF	TGTGCCAGCAGCCAAGGGACTAGCGGGAGTACGGGAGAGACCCAGTACTTC
TRBV11-2	TRBJ1-2	once	.	CASTSGGEGGYTF	TGTGCCAGCACCAGCGGGGGGGAGGGTGGCTACACCTTC
TRBV7-2	TRBJ2-1	.	TRBD2	CASSLAGSGGEFF	TGTGCCAGCAGCTTAGCGGGAAGCGGGGGGGAGTTCTTC
TRBV29-1	TRBJ2-3	.	.	CSVELGRTDTQYF	TGCAGCGTTGAATTGGGGCGCACAGATACGCAGTATTTT
TRBV27	TRBJ2-3	.	TRBD2	CASSDPAGGTRDTQYF	TGTGCCAGCAGCGACCCTGCGGGAGGGACCCGAGATACGCAGTATTTT
TRBV5-1	TRBJ1-1	.	.	CASSLYGHLNTEAFF	TGCGCCAGCAGCTTATACGGACACCTGAACACTGAAGCTTTCTTT
TRBV7-6	TRBJ2-1	.	TRBD2	CASSLEGLAVHEQFF	TGTGCCAGCAGCTTAGAGGGGCTAGCGGTACATGAGCAGTTCTTC
TRBV27	TRBJ2-4	.	.	CASSIGLVAKNIQYF	TGTGCCAGCAGTATCGGACTGGTAGCCAAAAACATTCAGTACTTC
TRBV15	TRBJ2-7	.	TRBD1	CATSRGDRFAYEQYF	TGTGCCACCAGCAGAGGGGACAGGTTCGCCTACGAGCAGTACTTC
TRBV5-4	TRBJ1-1	.	.	CASSLASPGAEAFF	TGTGCCAGCAGCTTAGCCTCCCCGGGGGCTGAAGCTTTCTTT
TRBV28	TRBJ2-6	.	TRBD1	CASTQTGTGRSGANVLTF	TGTGCCAGCACCCAAACCGGGACAGGGCGTTCCGGGGCCAACGTCCTGACTTTC
TRBV4-2	TRBJ2-3	.	.	CASTTMTYHTDTQYF	TGTGCCAGCACCACAATGACTTACCACACAGATACGCAGTATTTT
TRBV19	TRBJ2-5	.	TRBD2	CASSLPGTSQETQYF	TGTGCCAGTAGTCTCCCGGGGACTAGCCAGGAGACCCAGTACTTC
TRBV7-6	TRBJ2-7	.	.	CASSFSTVAHEQYF	TGTGCCAGCAGCTTTTCGACAGTTGCCCACGAGCAGTACTTC
TRBV4-1	TRBJ2-1	.	.	CASSLSGAGAYNEQFF	TGCGCCAGCAGCCTATCAGGTGCAGGGGCGTACAATGAGCAGTTCTTC
TRBV29-1	TRBJ2-3	.	TRBD2	CSVRVSGGTDTQYF	TGCAGCGTTCGGGTTAGCGGGGGCACAGATACGCAGTATTTT
TRBV30	TRBJ2-2	few	.	CAWRHGVYTGELFF	TGTGCCTGGAGGCACGGGGTCTACACCGGGGAGCTGTTTTTT
TRBV5-1	TRBJ2-6	.	.	CASSLGLSSGANVLTF	TGCGCCAGCAGTTTGGGACTGAGCTCTGGGGCCAACGTCCTGACTTTC
TRBV27	TRBJ1-5	.	TRBD1	CASSLWQGANSNQPQHF	TGTGCCAGCAGTTTATGGCAGGGGGCAAACAGCAATCAGCCCCAGCATTTT